These T cell receptor beta chains were read from a single sample in a study of cytomegalovirus exposure and HLA in healthy donors. TCRdb's table, derived via immunoSEQ multiplex PCR, lists solely in-frame clones and lacks some. The sample has about 120,000 clones; roughly 75% are singletons. The sequenced sample was PBMCs. The receptors stem from a woman in her 50s in good health and CMV-seronegative. Both conserved end residues are part of each CDR3. A D gene is named only where the DNA matches it firmly. Clone size, where shown, is once, few, many, or a class for clones that have expanded.

V gene: TRBV7-2
D gene: NA
clone size: NA
J gene: TRBJ2-7
CDR3 protein: CASSLTSALGEQYF
CDR3 DNA: TGTGCCAGCAGCTTAACCTCCGCCCTCGGCGAGCAGTACTTC

V gene: TRBV5-1
D gene: TRBD1
clone size: NA
J gene: TRBJ1-5
CDR3 protein: CASSLTGENNNQPQHF
CDR3 DNA: TGCGCCAGCAGCTTAACAGGGGAAAATAACAATCAGCCCCAGCATTTT

V gene: TRBV28
D gene: TRBD1
clone size: few
J gene: TRBJ1-4
CDR3 protein: CATQGSQEKLFF
CDR3 DNA: TGTGCCACACAGGGGTCTCAAGAAAAACTGTTTTTT

V gene: TRBV18
D gene: NA
clone size: NA
J gene: TRBJ1-4
CDR3 protein: CASSPSYQKNEKLFF
CDR3 DNA: TGTGCCAGCTCACCGTCATACCAGAAGAATGAAAAACTGTTTTTT

V gene: TRBV4-3
D gene: NA
clone size: NA
J gene: TRBJ1-4
CDR3 protein: CASSVSIGGERRLFF
CDR3 DNA: TGCGCCAGCAGCGTTTCCATCGGGGGAGAAAGAAGGCTGTTTTTT

V gene: TRBV7-8
D gene: NA
clone size: once
J gene: TRBJ1-5
CDR3 protein: CASSLGGDQPQHF
CDR3 DNA: TGTGCCAGCAGCTTAGGAGGAGATCAGCCCCAGCATTTT

V gene: TRBV19
D gene: TRBD1
clone size: NA
J gene: TRBJ2-7
CDR3 protein: CASRWGTGDYEQYF
CDR3 DNA: TGTGCCAGTAGATGGGGGACAGGTGATTACGAGCAGTACTTC

V gene: TRBV25-1
D gene: NA
clone size: NA
J gene: TRBJ2-7
CDR3 protein: CASSETGYEQYF
CDR3 DNA: TGTGCCAGCAGTGAAACAGGGTACGAGCAGTACTTC

V gene: TRBV5-6
D gene: TRBD1
clone size: few
J gene: TRBJ1-1
CDR3 protein: CASSLDRGFTEAFF
CDR3 DNA: TGTGCCAGCAGCCTTGACAGGGGGTTCACTGAAGCTTTCTTT

V gene: TRBV29-1
D gene: TRBD1
clone size: NA
J gene: TRBJ1-2
CDR3 protein: CSVDPSGTASGYTF
CDR3 DNA: TGCAGCGTTGATCCTAGCGGGACAGCCAGTGGCTACACCTTC

V gene: TRBV7-9
D gene: TRBD2
clone size: NA
J gene: TRBJ2-1
CDR3 protein: CASSPPGTSYNEQFF
CDR3 DNA: TGTGCCAGCAGCCCCCCGGGGACTAGCTACAATGAGCAGTTCTTC

V gene: TRBV9
D gene: TRBD1
clone size: NA
J gene: TRBJ2-7
CDR3 protein: CASSVGGTGSSYEQYF
CDR3 DNA: TGTGCCAGCAGCGTAGGTGGGACAGGGAGTTCCTACGAGCAGTACTTC

V gene: TRBV5-1
D gene: NA
clone size: NA
J gene: TRBJ2-3
CDR3 protein: CASSSAATRGTDTQYF
CDR3 DNA: TGCGCCAGCAGCTCCGCAGCCACTCGAGGGACAGATACGCAGTATTTT

V gene: TRBV9
D gene: NA
clone size: NA
J gene: TRBJ1-1
CDR3 protein: CASSPRRTGLNTEAFF
CDR3 DNA: TGTGCCAGCAGCCCAAGACGAACAGGGTTGAACACTGAAGCTTTCTTT

V gene: TRBV28
D gene: TRBD1
clone size: NA
J gene: TRBJ1-5
CDR3 protein: CASSLPGQVSNQPQHF
CDR3 DNA: TGTGCCAGCAGTTTACCCGGACAGGTTAGCAATCAGCCCCAGCATTTT

V gene: TRBV29-1
D gene: TRBD2
clone size: NA
J gene: TRBJ2-1
CDR3 protein: CSAAGLARPPNEQFF
CDR3 DNA: TGCAGCGCCGCGGGACTAGCCCGCCCCCCCAATGAGCAGTTCTTC

V gene: TRBV25-1
D gene: TRBD1
clone size: NA
J gene: TRBJ2-1
CDR3 protein: CASSPGQYYNEQFF
CDR3 DNA: TGTGCCAGCAGTCCGGGACAGTACTACAATGAGCAGTTCTTC

V gene: TRBV10-1
D gene: TRBD2
clone size: NA
J gene: TRBJ2-3
CDR3 protein: CASSERSSGRAGTDTQYF
CDR3 DNA: TGCGCCAGCAGTGAGAGGTCTAGCGGGAGGGCCGGCACAGATACGCAGTATTTT

V gene: TRBV30
D gene: NA
clone size: NA
J gene: TRBJ1-2
CDR3 protein: CAWSVRRRGDGYTF
CDR3 DNA: TGTGCCTGGAGTGTAAGGAGGCGGGGAGATGGCTACACCTTC

V gene: TRBV10-3
D gene: NA
clone size: few
J gene: TRBJ1-1
CDR3 protein: CAISETGTEAFF
CDR3 DNA: TGTGCCATCAGCGAAACAGGCACTGAAGCTTTCTTT

V gene: TRBV27
D gene: NA
clone size: NA
J gene: TRBJ2-7
CDR3 protein: CASSFDRYEQYF
CDR3 DNA: TGTGCCAGCAGTTTCGACAGATACGAGCAGTACTTC

V gene: TRBV7-2
D gene: NA
clone size: NA
J gene: TRBJ1-2
CDR3 protein: CASSSDTNYGYTF
CDR3 DNA: TGTGCCAGCAGCTCCGACACTAACTATGGCTACACCTTC

V gene: TRBV27
D gene: TRBD2
clone size: NA
J gene: TRBJ2-3
CDR3 protein: CASRLAVTDTQYF
CDR3 DNA: TGTGCCAGCAGACTAGCGGTCACAGATACGCAGTATTTT

V gene: TRBV6-5
D gene: NA
clone size: NA
J gene: TRBJ2-7
CDR3 protein: CASSFYSSSASYEQYF
CDR3 DNA: TGTGCCAGCAGTTTCTATTCCTCTAGCGCCTCCTACGAGCAGTACTTC

V gene: TRBV11-2
D gene: TRBD2
clone size: once
J gene: TRBJ2-1
CDR3 protein: CASRNLRGRANEQFF
CDR3 DNA: TGTGCCAGCAGAAACCTGCGCGGGAGGGCTAATGAGCAGTTCTTC

V gene: TRBV15
D gene: TRBD2
clone size: NA
J gene: TRBJ2-1
CDR3 protein: CATRIGLDLGVDEQFF
CDR3 DNA: TGTGCCACCAGGATCGGACTAGACCTAGGGGTGGATGAGCAGTTCTTC

V gene: TRBV7-8
D gene: NA
clone size: NA
J gene: TRBJ2-1
CDR3 protein: CASSSGSSYNEQFF
CDR3 DNA: TGTGCCAGCAGCTCGGGAAGCTCCTACAATGAGCAGTTCTTC

V gene: TRBV19
D gene: NA
clone size: NA
J gene: TRBJ1-1
CDR3 protein: CASSIDSRLSEAFF
CDR3 DNA: TGTGCCAGTAGTATAGATTCCAGGCTCTCTGAAGCTTTCTTT

V gene: TRBV4-2
D gene: NA
clone size: few
J gene: TRBJ2-5
CDR3 protein: CASSQVMAGAQQYF
CDR3 DNA: TGTGCCAGCAGCCAAGTTATGGCAGGGGCACAGCAGTACTTC

V gene: TRBV9
D gene: TRBD2
clone size: NA
J gene: TRBJ2-7
CDR3 protein: CASSVGLAGSYEQYF
CDR3 DNA: TGTGCCAGCAGCGTAGGACTAGCGGGCTCCTACGAGCAGTACTTC

V gene: TRBV7-9
D gene: NA
clone size: NA
J gene: TRBJ2-3
CDR3 protein: CASSSRFFSTDTQYF
CDR3 DNA: TGTGCCAGCAGCTCACGGTTCTTTAGCACAGATACGCAGTATTTT

V gene: TRBV7-2
D gene: TRBD2
clone size: NA
J gene: TRBJ2-1
CDR3 protein: CASSLKSGDYNEQFF
CDR3 DNA: TGTGCCAGCAGCTTAAAAAGCGGGGACTACAATGAGCAGTTCTTC

V gene: TRBV5-5
D gene: NA
clone size: NA
J gene: TRBJ2-3
CDR3 protein: CASSLPTGTIIDTQYF
CDR3 DNA: TGTGCCAGCAGCTTACCTACAGGGACTATCATAGATACGCAGTATTTT

V gene: TRBV28
D gene: TRBD1
clone size: NA
J gene: TRBJ2-3
CDR3 protein: CASSFLGQARADTQYF
CDR3 DNA: TGTGCCAGCAGTTTCCTTGGACAGGCCAGGGCAGATACGCAGTATTTT

V gene: TRBV30
D gene: NA
clone size: few
J gene: TRBJ2-7
CDR3 protein: CACITGYEQYF
CDR3 DNA: TGTGCCTGCATTACCGGCTACGAGCAGTACTTC

V gene: TRBV27
D gene: NA
clone size: NA
J gene: TRBJ1-5
CDR3 protein: CASSTTRGSNQPQHF
CDR3 DNA: TGTGCCAGCAGCACAACCAGGGGCAGCAATCAGCCCCAGCATTTT

V gene: TRBV4-1
D gene: NA
clone size: NA
J gene: TRBJ2-1
CDR3 protein: CASSPMPQKNEQFF
CDR3 DNA: TGCGCCAGCAGCCCCATGCCCCAGAAAAATGAGCAGTTCTTC

V gene: TRBV6-1
D gene: NA
clone size: once
J gene: TRBJ2-7
CDR3 protein: CASSEGVGIGEQYF
CDR3 DNA: TGTGCCAGCAGTGAAGGGGTCGGGATTGGCGAGCAGTACTTC

V gene: TRBV9
D gene: TRBD1
clone size: NA
J gene: TRBJ1-2
CDR3 protein: CASSSGTVNYGYTF
CDR3 DNA: TGTGCCAGCAGCTCAGGGACAGTAAACTATGGCTACACCTTC

V gene: TRBV28
D gene: NA
clone size: NA
J gene: TRBJ2-5
CDR3 protein: CASEDSRETQYF
CDR3 DNA: TGTGCCAGCGAAGACAGCAGGGAGACCCAGTACTTC

V gene: TRBV5-1
D gene: TRBD2
clone size: NA
J gene: TRBJ2-1
CDR3 protein: CASSWTSGSSYNEQFF
CDR3 DNA: TGCGCCAGCAGTTGGACTAGCGGGAGCTCCTACAATGAGCAGTTCTTC

V gene: TRBV30
D gene: TRBD2
clone size: NA
J gene: TRBJ2-7
CDR3 protein: CAWSARGEQYF
CDR3 DNA: TGTGCCTGGAGTGCGCGGGGGGAGCAGTACTTC

V gene: TRBV6-6
D gene: NA
clone size: NA
J gene: TRBJ2-7
CDR3 protein: CASRRLQGSYEQYF
CDR3 DNA: TGTGCCAGCAGGCGACTTCAGGGATCGTACGAGCAGTACTTC

V gene: TRBV28
D gene: NA
clone size: NA
J gene: TRBJ1-2
CDR3 protein: CASSFVFRRARRDYGYTF
CDR3 DNA: TGTGCCAGCAGTTTCGTTTTTCGCCGGGCCCGGAGGGACTATGGCTACACCTTC

V gene: TRBV7-9
D gene: TRBD1
clone size: NA
J gene: TRBJ2-1
CDR3 protein: CSSSTPTGGLPYNEQFF
CDR3 DNA: TGTTCCAGCAGCACACCAACAGGGGGGCTACCCTACAATGAGCAGTTCTTC

V gene: TRBV19
D gene: NA
clone size: NA
J gene: TRBJ1-2
CDR3 protein: CASSRDSGLYGYTF
CDR3 DNA: TGTGCCAGTAGTAGAGACTCAGGTCTCTATGGCTACACCTTC

V gene: TRBV18
D gene: NA
clone size: NA
J gene: TRBJ2-3
CDR3 protein: CASSGSTSTDTQYF
CDR3 DNA: TGTGCCAGCTCAGGTTCGACTAGCACAGATACGCAGTATTTT

V gene: TRBV7-2
D gene: TRBD1
clone size: NA
J gene: TRBJ2-7
CDR3 protein: CASSLTRTGGYEQYF
CDR3 DNA: TGTGCCAGCAGCTTAACACGGACAGGGGGGTACGAGCAGTACTTC

V gene: TRBV7-2
D gene: TRBD2
clone size: few
J gene: TRBJ2-7
CDR3 protein: CASSFGTTEQYF
CDR3 DNA: TGTGCCAGCAGCTTCGGGACTACCGAGCAGTACTTC

V gene: TRBV27
D gene: NA
clone size: NA
J gene: TRBJ2-7
CDR3 protein: CASSLTGNPSYEQYF
CDR3 DNA: TGTGCCAGCAGCTTAACCGGGAATCCCTCCTACGAGCAGTACTTC

V gene: TRBV11-2
D gene: NA
clone size: NA
J gene: TRBJ1-1
CDR3 protein: CASSSTGTMNTEAFF
CDR3 DNA: TGTGCCAGCAGCTCAACCGGGACAATGAACACTGAAGCTTTCTTT

V gene: TRBV11-2
D gene: NA
clone size: few
J gene: TRBJ1-1
CDR3 protein: CASRRAYTEAFF
CDR3 DNA: TGTGCCAGCCGCAGGGCCTACACTGAAGCTTTCTTT

V gene: TRBV6-5
D gene: TRBD2
clone size: NA
J gene: TRBJ2-1
CDR3 protein: CASGTTSGLYNEQFF
CDR3 DNA: TGTGCCAGCGGGACGACTAGCGGCCTTTACAATGAGCAGTTCTTC

V gene: TRBV28
D gene: NA
clone size: NA
J gene: TRBJ2-7
CDR3 protein: CASSPGVAGYEQYF
CDR3 DNA: TGTGCCAGCAGTCCCGGGGTTGCGGGCTACGAGCAGTACTTC

V gene: TRBV7-3
D gene: TRBD1
clone size: NA
J gene: TRBJ2-1
CDR3 protein: CASSLGQGVGNEQFF
CDR3 DNA: TGTGCCAGCAGCTTAGGACAGGGGGTAGGCAATGAGCAGTTCTTC